The present T cell receptor (beta chain) was sequenced within a study of blood T cells in healthy people across ages. Study-wide findings and caveats: Aged donors had fewer naive CD4+ cells and lower diversity than long-lived donors.

On this clonotype: Its specificity is not known.

Combining a sample-barcoded 5' primer with a J-beta primer mix, a second PCR ran for roughly 7 to 12 cycles. Each cDNA was tagged by a template-switch adaptor containing 12 random nucleotides. MiXCR, run by TCRdb on the 5' RACE reads, gives a single entry per CDR3 protein. The sample has approximately 800,000 distinct CDR3 sequences, roughly 34% seen once; the top ten hold 10% to 15%. The CDR3 covers 11 residues. The V gene lost 7 bases and the J gene lost 8 bases, with 11 bases spanning the gap. Germline assignment: CDR1 SNHLY and CDR2 FYNNEI. The sequenced sample consisted of blood. The origin of this receptor is a man younger than 35 in good health. V usage is TRBV2 and J usage is TRBJ1-2; D not certain. CDR3 sequence (DNA): TGTGCCAGCAAAAGAGGCTTCGGCTACACCTTC. Translating it yields CASKRGFGYTF.